These 7 T cell receptor beta chains originate from one sample sequenced in a study of neurological immune-mediated disorders (dated by TCRdb to about 2019). Receptor amplification or capture employed 5' RACE. Data came from an Illumina HiSeq 2500. TCRdb itself trimmed the public reads at Q25 with fastp, ran MiXCR and retained productive beta chains. All rows with the same CDR3 protein become a single entry with the most common DNA and genes. For this sample there are 35,000 to 50,000 distinct CDR3 sequences; roughly 15% appear just once. The top ten hold 3% to 4.5% of the sample. The sample was CD4+ T cells from blood. These receptors were taken from a woman in her fifties or sixties with HTLV-1-associated myelopathy (HAM/TSP).

Of note for this clonotype: A much larger clonotype is one base distant, so this may be a read error. This rearrangement joins TRBV2 to TRBJ2-1, with 13 bases identical to TRBD2. J gave up 3 bases and V 10 bases, and 6 bases lay outside the gene matches. Per the germline V gene, CDR1 is SNHLY and CDR2 is FYNNEI. The CDR3 totals 15 residues. Written as DNA, the CDR3 is TGTGCCATCACCCGACTAGCGGGGGGCTACAATGAGCAGTTCTTC. Translation gives CAITRLAGGYNEQFF.

This clonotype was counted many times. The chain employs TRBV9 and TRBJ1-6; D is unresolved. V lost 4 bases to trimming and J lost 10 bases, with 15 bases between them. This CDR3 is built from 14 residues. Per germline, CDR1 SGDLS and CDR2 YYNGEE. The CDR3 spells CASSLRLEGSPLHF. DNA of the CDR3: TGTGCCAGCAGCCTCCGATTAGAGGGCTCACCCCTCCACTTT.

At least ten counts were recorded for this clonotype. The rearrangement links TRBV6-6 to TRBJ2-7; the D is unclear. There are 13 residues in the CDR3. Trimming cost V 2 bases and J 0 bases, with 5 bases left between them. Germline lookup yields CDR1 MNHNY and CDR2 SVGAGI (reference sequence). The CDR3 loop is CASSYGDSYEQYF. The DNA of the CDR3 is TGTGCCAGCAGTTACGGGGACTCCTACGAGCAGTACTTC.

To note about this clonotype: A much larger clone differs from this one at a single base, so this may be a read error. The CDR3 DNA sequence: TGCGCCAGCAGCTCCTCAACAGGGTCGGGTTTAGATGGCTACACCTTC. It codes for CASSSSTGSGLDGYTF. The chain uses TRBV5-1 and TRBJ1-2; tentative D call: TRBD1 (6 bases). CDR1 SGHRS and CDR2 YFSETQ come from the germline V gene. The CDR3 spans 16 residues. V dropped 3 bases and J dropped 6 bases, with 21 bases sitting between them.

This clonotype has ten or more counts. The rearrangement links TRBV5-5 to TRBJ1-5; D call uncertain. Trimming shortened V by 4 bases and J by 3 bases, and 17 bases separated the two germline ends. This CDR3 contains 16 residues. Germline CDR1 is SGHKS and CDR2 is YYEKEE (reference sequence). The DNA for the CDR3 is TGTGCCAGCAGCCACCGACCTTGGGAAATCAATCAGCCCCAGCATTTT. Translated, it gives CASSHRPWEINQPQHF. Drawing the rest from reference TRBV5-5 and TRBJ1-5, the complete variable domain is DAGVTQSPTHLIKTRGQQVTLRCSPISGHKSVSWYQQVLGQGPQFIFQYYEKEERGRGNFPDRFSARQFPNYSSELNVNALLLGDSALYLCASSHRPWEINQPQHFGDGTRLSIL.

This clonotype has at least ten counts. The rearrangement uses TRBV5-1 and TRBJ1-6; perhaps TRBD1 as D (6 bases). With 1 base removed from V and 5 bases from J, the gap between germline ends came to 13 bases. The germline CDR1 and CDR2 sequences are SGHRS and YFSETQ. The CDR3 extends over 16 amino acids. CDR3 sequence (DNA): TGCGCCAGCAGCTTGAACGGAGGGGGAAATAATTCACCCCTCCACTTT. Amino acids: CASSLNGGGNNSPLHF.

This sequence joins TRBV30 and TRBJ1-2, with a weak D call TRBD1 (6 bases). The CDR3 runs 16 residues. Germline lookup yields CDR1 GTSNPN and CDR2 SVGIG (reference sequence). V was cut by 0 bases and J by 4 bases, with 18 bases left in between. The CDR3 DNA reads TGTGCCTGGAGTGTAAAAATAGGGGGAGGTCGCTATGGCTACACCTTC. Translation: CAWSVKIGGGRYGYTF.